The rows below give T cell receptor beta chains drawn from one sample of a study of vaccination effects on CD4 cells after COVID-19. These receptors' antigens are unknown. Using immunoSEQ multiplex PCR, the repertoire was profiled, and TCRdb retains in-frame clones only, with some absent. The sample has more than 50,000 clones, roughly 81% seen once. Sample: CD4+ T cells from PBMCs cultured with HCoV-229E spike peptides, taken before COVID-19 vaccination. The receptors shown here come from a human donor who received a COVID-19 vaccine. Each CDR3 is given with its conserved first and last residue. D genes are given only for firm matches. Not all rows give a size; the values are once, few, many and, for expanded clones, a class.

CDR3aa: CASSIWGGTGELFF
CDR3nt: TGTGCCAGTAGTATTTGGGGAGGCACCGGGGAGCTGTTTTTT
v_gene: TRBV19
d_gene: NA
len: 14
abundance: few
j_gene: TRBJ2-2

CDR3aa: CATSDFRSLNEQFF
CDR3nt: TGTGCCACCAGTGATTTTCGGAGTCTCAATGAGCAGTTCTTC
v_gene: TRBV24-1
d_gene: NA
len: 14
abundance: NA
j_gene: TRBJ2-1

CDR3aa: CASSYSEAAYNEQFF
CDR3nt: TGTGCCAGCAGTTACTCTGAGGCGGCCTACAATGAGCAGTTCTTC
v_gene: TRBV6-5
d_gene: NA
len: 15
abundance: NA
j_gene: TRBJ2-1

CDR3aa: CASSSGRTDTQYF
CDR3nt: TGTGCCAGTAGTTCAGGGCGCACAGATACGCAGTATTTT
v_gene: TRBV19
d_gene: NA
len: 13
abundance: NA
j_gene: TRBJ2-3

CDR3aa: CASRRERGQYGYTF
CDR3nt: TGTGCCAGCAGAAGGGAAAGGGGGCAATATGGCTACACCTTC
v_gene: TRBV6-5
d_gene: TRBD1
len: 14
abundance: once
j_gene: TRBJ1-2

CDR3aa: CASSTRQERDEQFF
CDR3nt: TGTGCCAGTAGTACCCGACAGGAGAGGGATGAGCAGTTCTTC
v_gene: TRBV19
d_gene: NA
len: 14
abundance: NA
j_gene: TRBJ2-1

CDR3aa: CASSKRNTEAFF
CDR3nt: TGTGCCAGTAGTAAAAGGAACACTGAAGCTTTCTTT
v_gene: TRBV19
d_gene: NA
len: 12
abundance: NA
j_gene: TRBJ1-1

CDR3aa: CASSEMTGQSLHF
CDR3nt: TGTGCCAGCAGTGAAATGACGGGGCAATCCCTCCACTTT
v_gene: TRBV2
d_gene: NA
len: 13
abundance: NA
j_gene: TRBJ1-6

CDR3aa: CASSSRQGGDTQYF
CDR3nt: TGTGCCAGCAGCAGCCGACAGGGGGGAGATACGCAGTATTTT
v_gene: TRBV5-6
d_gene: TRBD1
len: 14
abundance: NA
j_gene: TRBJ2-3

CDR3aa: CASTLIPGQGFDTGELFF
CDR3nt: TGTGCCAGCACCTTAATACCGGGACAGGGATTCGACACCGGGGAGCTGTTTTTT
v_gene: TRBV13
d_gene: TRBD1
len: 18
abundance: NA
j_gene: TRBJ2-2

CDR3aa: CASRDQDLYGYTF
CDR3nt: TGTGCCAGCCGGGACCAAGACCTCTATGGCTACACCTTC
v_gene: TRBV2
d_gene: NA
len: 13
abundance: few
j_gene: TRBJ1-2

CDR3aa: CASSIRNIAGVTGRVETQYF
CDR3nt: TGTGCCAGTAGTATTCGAAACATCGCAGGGGTTACGGGGAGGGTCGAGACCCAGTACTTC
v_gene: TRBV19
d_gene: NA
len: 20
abundance: NA
j_gene: TRBJ2-5

CDR3aa: CAWSVRGNTEAFF
CDR3nt: TGTGCCTGGAGTGTAAGGGGAAATACTGAAGCTTTCTTT
v_gene: TRBV30
d_gene: NA
len: 13
abundance: NA
j_gene: TRBJ1-1

CDR3aa: CASSVGDTQYF
CDR3nt: TGTGCCAGCAGCGTAGGAGATACGCAGTATTTT
v_gene: TRBV9
d_gene: NA
len: 11
abundance: NA
j_gene: TRBJ2-3

CDR3aa: CASSFNSGQGDGYTF
CDR3nt: TGTGCCAGCAGCTTTAACTCGGGACAGGGGGATGGCTACACCTTC
v_gene: TRBV7-2
d_gene: TRBD1
len: 15
abundance: NA
j_gene: TRBJ1-2

CDR3aa: CASSPGSLGEGSYYGYTF
CDR3nt: TGTGCCAGCAGCCCCGGAAGCTTAGGGGAGGGATCATACTATGGCTACACCTTC
v_gene: TRBV7-8
d_gene: NA
len: 18
abundance: NA
j_gene: TRBJ1-2

CDR3aa: CASSLTSTSTGELFF
CDR3nt: TGCGCCAGCAGCCTGACCTCCACTAGTACCGGGGAGCTGTTTTTT
v_gene: TRBV5-1
d_gene: NA
len: 15
abundance: NA
j_gene: TRBJ2-2

CDR3aa: CASSLGRGQNTEAFF
CDR3nt: TGCGCCAGCAGCTTGGGCAGGGGACAGAACACTGAAGCTTTCTTT
v_gene: TRBV5-1
d_gene: NA
len: 15
abundance: NA
j_gene: TRBJ1-1

CDR3aa: CASSQRLADTQYF
CDR3nt: TGTGCCAGCAGCCAGAGACTAGCAGATACGCAGTATTTT
v_gene: TRBV7-3
d_gene: NA
len: 13
abundance: NA
j_gene: TRBJ2-3

CDR3aa: CASSLGGKTSGNTIYF
CDR3nt: TGTGCCAGCAGCCTTGGCGGCAAGACCTCTGGAAACACCATATATTTT
v_gene: TRBV5-6
d_gene: NA
len: 16
abundance: NA
j_gene: TRBJ1-3

CDR3aa: CASSPRLAGGNTDTQYF
CDR3nt: TGCGCCAGCAGCCCCCGATTAGCGGGGGGGAACACGGATACGCAGTATTTT
v_gene: TRBV4-1
d_gene: TRBD2
len: 17
abundance: NA
j_gene: TRBJ2-3

CDR3aa: CASSAPRGQGRGTEAFF
CDR3nt: TGTGCCAGCAGTGCCCCTCGAGGACAGGGCCGAGGGACTGAAGCTTTCTTT
v_gene: TRBV6-4
d_gene: TRBD1
len: 17
abundance: NA
j_gene: TRBJ1-1

CDR3aa: CASSYRRQLEAFF
CDR3nt: TGTGCCAGCAGTTACCGGCGACAGTTAGAAGCTTTCTTT
v_gene: TRBV6-5
d_gene: NA
len: 13
abundance: NA
j_gene: TRBJ1-1

CDR3aa: CASSPRLSTGELFF
CDR3nt: TGTGCCAGCAGTCCCCGACTGAGCACCGGGGAGCTGTTTTTT
v_gene: TRBV27
d_gene: NA
len: 14
abundance: few
j_gene: TRBJ2-2

CDR3aa: CATSDPGQAEETQYF
CDR3nt: TGTGCCACCAGTGACCCAGGACAGGCGGAAGAGACCCAGTACTTC
v_gene: TRBV24-1
d_gene: TRBD1
len: 15
abundance: NA
j_gene: TRBJ2-5

CDR3aa: CAISPGGVNQPQHF
CDR3nt: TGTGCCATCAGCCCCGGGGGAGTGAATCAGCCCCAGCATTTT
v_gene: TRBV10-3
d_gene: NA
len: 14
abundance: medium-sized
j_gene: TRBJ1-5

CDR3aa: CASSTWPDTQYF
CDR3nt: TGTGCCAGCAGTACGTGGCCAGATACGCAGTATTTT
v_gene: TRBV6-5
d_gene: NA
len: 12
abundance: NA
j_gene: TRBJ2-3

CDR3aa: CASSGVGGPPSYGYTF
CDR3nt: TGTGCCAGCAGTGGGGTGGGCGGACCTCCCTCCTATGGCTACACCTTC
v_gene: TRBV2
d_gene: NA
len: 16
abundance: NA
j_gene: TRBJ1-2

CDR3aa: CASSPSATGELFF
CDR3nt: TGTGCCAGCTCACCGTCGGCAACCGGGGAGCTGTTTTTT
v_gene: TRBV18
d_gene: NA
len: 13
abundance: NA
j_gene: TRBJ2-2

CDR3aa: CASSPQPGDRQGLYGYTF
CDR3nt: TGTGCCAGCAGTCCTCAACCGGGGGACCGCCAAGGTCTCTATGGCTACACCTTC
v_gene: TRBV25-1
d_gene: NA
len: 18
abundance: NA
j_gene: TRBJ1-2

CDR3aa: CASSSTGDQPQHF
CDR3nt: TGCGCCAGCAGCTCGACAGGAGATCAGCCCCAGCATTTT
v_gene: TRBV5-1
d_gene: NA
len: 13
abundance: NA
j_gene: TRBJ1-5

CDR3aa: CASSAGQGLGTIYF
CDR3nt: TGTGCCAGCAGTGCGGGACAGGGGCTCGGCACCATATATTTT
v_gene: TRBV28
d_gene: TRBD1
len: 14
abundance: NA
j_gene: TRBJ1-3

CDR3aa: CASSPYREYTDTQYF
CDR3nt: TGTGCCAGCTCACCATACAGGGAATACACAGATACGCAGTATTTT
v_gene: TRBV18
d_gene: NA
len: 15
abundance: NA
j_gene: TRBJ2-3

CDR3aa: CASSGRQGLYSGNTIYF
CDR3nt: TGTGCCAGTAGTGGGCGACAGGGCCTCTACTCTGGAAACACCATATATTTT
v_gene: TRBV19
d_gene: TRBD1
len: 17
abundance: NA
j_gene: TRBJ1-3

CDR3aa: CSVSKETQYF
CDR3nt: TGCAGCGTTTCCAAAGAGACCCAGTACTTC
v_gene: TRBV29-1
d_gene: NA
len: 10
abundance: NA
j_gene: TRBJ2-5

CDR3aa: CAISDTRGGYNEQFF
CDR3nt: TGTGCCATCAGTGACACGCGGGGGGGCTACAATGAGCAGTTCTTC
v_gene: TRBV10-3
d_gene: TRBD2
len: 15
abundance: NA
j_gene: TRBJ2-1

CDR3aa: CASSYGGSGANVLTF
CDR3nt: TGTGCCAGCAGTTACGGAGGGTCTGGGGCCAACGTCCTGACTTTC
v_gene: TRBV6-5
d_gene: NA
len: 15
abundance: few
j_gene: TRBJ2-6

CDR3aa: CASSEDATDTQYF
CDR3nt: TGTGCCAGCAGCGAGGATGCCACAGATACGCAGTATTTT
v_gene: TRBV6-4
d_gene: NA
len: 13
abundance: NA
j_gene: TRBJ2-3

CDR3aa: CASTTGTKSYNEQFF
CDR3nt: TGCGCCAGCACCACCGGGACGAAGTCCTACAATGAGCAGTTCTTC
v_gene: TRBV5-1
d_gene: NA
len: 15
abundance: NA
j_gene: TRBJ2-1

CDR3aa: CASRIQGAINYGYTF
CDR3nt: TGTGCCAGCAGGATACAGGGGGCAATAAACTATGGCTACACCTTC
v_gene: TRBV28
d_gene: TRBD1
len: 15
abundance: few
j_gene: TRBJ1-2

CDR3aa: CASSLGQGVGTQYF
CDR3nt: TGCGCCAGCAGCTTGGGCCAGGGCGTCGGTACGCAGTATTTT
v_gene: TRBV5-1
d_gene: NA
len: 14
abundance: NA
j_gene: TRBJ2-3

CDR3aa: CASSPGGPSMRNTEAFF
CDR3nt: TGCGCCAGCAGCCCCGGTGGACCTTCAATGAGGAACACTGAAGCTTTCTTT
v_gene: TRBV4-1
d_gene: NA
len: 17
abundance: few
j_gene: TRBJ1-1

CDR3aa: CASRAGQGSSGELFF
CDR3nt: TGTGCCAGCAGGGCGGGACAGGGTTCGTCCGGGGAGCTGTTTTTT
v_gene: TRBV2
d_gene: TRBD1
len: 15
abundance: NA
j_gene: TRBJ2-2

CDR3aa: CASSSSGPLAKNIQYF
CDR3nt: TGTGCCAGCAGTTCTAGCGGGCCTCTAGCCAAAAACATTCAGTACTTC
v_gene: TRBV6-5
d_gene: TRBD2
len: 16
abundance: NA
j_gene: TRBJ2-4

CDR3aa: CASSMRVDRAVTEAFF
CDR3nt: TGTGCCAGTAGTATGAGGGTGGATAGGGCGGTCACTGAAGCTTTCTTT
v_gene: TRBV19
d_gene: NA
len: 16
abundance: NA
j_gene: TRBJ1-1

CDR3aa: CASSQVWGAANYGYTF
CDR3nt: TGCGCCAGCAGCCAAGTTTGGGGCGCTGCCAACTATGGCTACACCTTC
v_gene: TRBV4-1
d_gene: NA
len: 16
abundance: NA
j_gene: TRBJ1-2

CDR3aa: CASSPQIDRGYGYTF
CDR3nt: TGTGCCAGCAGCCCCCAAATCGATCGAGGCTATGGCTACACCTTC
v_gene: TRBV7-8
d_gene: NA
len: 15
abundance: NA
j_gene: TRBJ1-2

CDR3aa: CASSQEPFGTSTDTQYF
CDR3nt: TGCGCCAGCAGCCAAGAGCCGTTTGGGACTAGCACAGATACGCAGTATTTT
v_gene: TRBV4-3
d_gene: NA
len: 17
abundance: NA
j_gene: TRBJ2-3

CDR3aa: CASSRGNRGYGYTF
CDR3nt: TGCGCCAGCAGCCGTGGGAACAGGGGATATGGCTACACCTTC
v_gene: TRBV4-1
d_gene: TRBD1
len: 14
abundance: NA
j_gene: TRBJ1-2

CDR3aa: CASSPAGASFSNQPQHF
CDR3nt: TGCGCCAGCAGCCCCGCCGGGGCCTCTTTTAGCAATCAGCCCCAGCATTTT
v_gene: TRBV4-1
d_gene: NA
len: 17
abundance: NA
j_gene: TRBJ1-5

CDR3aa: CASSLGGNTPTDTQYF
CDR3nt: TGTGCCAGCAGTTTGGGAGGAAACACCCCCACAGATACGCAGTATTTT
v_gene: TRBV5-5
d_gene: NA
len: 16
abundance: NA
j_gene: TRBJ2-3

CDR3aa: CAGGLAPNTGELFF
CDR3nt: TGTGCCGGCGGACTAGCGCCGAACACCGGGGAGCTGTTTTTT
v_gene: TRBV7-9
d_gene: TRBD2
len: 14
abundance: NA
j_gene: TRBJ2-2

CDR3aa: CASSPSGGRTEAFF
CDR3nt: TGTGCCAGCAGCCCATCAGGGGGGAGGACTGAAGCTTTCTTT
v_gene: TRBV7-2
d_gene: TRBD1
len: 14
abundance: NA
j_gene: TRBJ1-1